Following are 8 T cell receptor beta chains from one sample sequenced in a study of blood T cell repertoires in COVID-19. Repertoires were generated with immunoSEQ multiplex PCR, while TCRdb's copy carries only in-frame clones and drops some. The table lists 260,000 or so clones, approximately 86% of them singletons. The material sequenced was peripheral blood. The receptors come from a human donor in a cohort sampled during active COVID-19.

This chain links TRBV30 with TRBJ1-1; perhaps TRBD1 as D (6 bases). This CDR3 has 11 residues. Trimming removed 3 bases at V and 8 bases at J, with 10 bases between. The germline V gene has CDR1 GTSNPN and CDR2 SVGIG (reference sequence). CDR3 DNA sequence: TGTGCCTGGAGCCAAGACAGGGAAGCTTTCTTT. Translated: CAWSQDREAFF.

The chain employs TRBV6-2 or TRBV6-3 and TRBJ1-2; possible D gene TRBD1, 6 bases. The CDR3 totals 15 residues. Germline values: CDR1 MNHEY, CDR2 SVGEGT. Trimming stripped 0 bases from V and 1 base from J, with 9 bases between. Here the CDR3 DNA reads TGTGCCAGCAGTTACTCGAACAGGGATAACTATGGCTACACCTTC. Its translation is CASSYSNRDNYGYTF.

V usage is TRBV7-9 and J usage is TRBJ2-1, with 8 nucleotides matching TRBD2. Germline CDR1 and CDR2: SEHNR and FQNEAQ (reference sequence). V dropped 5 bases and J dropped 3; count of bases not matched to a gene: 12. CDR3 size: 17 residues. The CDR3 region has the DNA TGTGCCAGCAGCCCCCGCAGCGGGAGATACAACTACAATGAGCAGTTCTTC. Translation: CASSPRSGRYNYNEQFF.

The chain links TRBV27 to TRBJ2-7, with TRBD2 identical over 7 bases. From germline, CDR1 is MNHEY and CDR2 SMNVEV (reference sequence). With 3 bases clipped from V and 3 bases from J, the junction kept 5 bases outside the gene matches. The CDR3 totals 14 residues. This CDR3 reads CASSFMAGVYEQYF. The CDR3, as DNA: TGTGCCAGCAGTTTCATGGCGGGAGTCTACGAGCAGTACTTC.

J is TRBJ2-7 and V is TRBV28; D ambiguous. Germline V gene data show CDR1 as MDHEN and CDR2 as SYDVKM. The CDR3 covers 11 residues. V shed 5 bases and J shed 5 bases, with 7 bases lying between them. DNA for the CDR3: TGTGCCAGCAGTACCACAGACGAGCAGTACTTC. Amino acid sequence: CASSTTDEQYF.

This chain links TRBV7-8 with TRBJ2-7; 10 bases are a match to TRBD2. This CDR3 has 17 residues. The V and J ends lost 3 bases and 6 bases, in that order; junction bases with no gene match: 14. Germline V lookup: CDR1 SGHVS, CDR2 FQNEAQ. As DNA, the CDR3 is TGTGCCAGCAGCTTGCCCCGACTAGCGGGCCCTTCTGGCGAGCAGTACTTC. Its translation is CASSLPRLAGPSGEQYF. The full variable domain, in which reference TRBV7-8 and TRBJ2-7 provide the parts outside the CDR3, is GAGVSQSPRYKVAKRGQDVALRCDPISGHVSLFWYQQALGQGPEFLTYFQNEAQLDKSGLPSDRFFAERPEGSVSTLKIQRTQQEDSAVYLCASSLPRLAGPSGEQYFGPGTRLTVT.

The CDR3 DNA sequence: TGCGCCATCAGGTCGGGGAACACTGAAGCTTTCTTT. Translating gives CAIRSGNTEAFF. The rearrangement joins TRBV10-2 to TRBJ1-1; D gene ambiguous. Trimming left V 10 bases short and J 1 base short, with 10 bases between. Looked up from germline, CDR1 is WSHSY and CDR2 is SAAADI. This CDR3 comprises 12 residues.

This chain connects TRBV24-1 to TRBJ2-1; D is perhaps TRBD2 (5 bases). The V end was cut by 3 bases, the J end by 2 bases, with 10 bases between. The CDR3 is 15 amino acids. Germline CDR1 KGHDR, CDR2 SFDVKD. Here the CDR3 DNA reads TGTGCCACCAGTGATCCGGGAAGGCCCTACAATGAGCAGTTCTTC. Translated, it gives CATSDPGRPYNEQFF.